The 30 T cell receptor beta chains in this list originate from one sample, sequenced in a study of blood T cell repertoires in COVID-19. Profiling relied on immunoSEQ multiplex PCR, and the TCRdb table lists in-frame clones only, not all of them. The sample has 450,000 or so clones; 80% to 90% are singletons. What was sequenced was peripheral blood. These TCRs come from a young man with COVID-19, enrolled during active disease.

The CDR3 region has the DNA TGTGCCACCAGCAGAGGGAGGGGGCAAAGCGGGGAGCTGTTTTTT. It translates to CATSRGRGQSGELFF. The V call is TRBV15, the J call TRBJ2-2; D possibly corresponds to TRBD1 (7 bases). The germline CDR1 and CDR2 sequences are LNHNV and YYDKDF (reference sequence). Trimming removed 1 base from V and 7 bases from J, with 13 bases in between. This CDR3 comprises 15 residues.

This sequence joins TRBV7-6 and TRBJ1-5; D is unresolved. The CDR3 totals 14 residues. Per germline, CDR1 SGHVS and CDR2 FNYEAQ. V was clipped by 4 bases and J by 9 bases, with 16 bases between them. The CDR3 DNA follows: TGTGCCAGCAGCTCAGGTGGGTCCCAATGGCCCCAGCATTTT. This sequence encodes CASSSGGSQWPQHF.

This clone was seen a handful of times. The V gene is TRBV5-5, the J gene TRBJ2-5, with TRBD2 identical over 9 bases. CDR3 length: 14 amino acids. Trimming removed 4 bases from V and 5 bases from J; junction bases left unmatched: 6. Germline V CDR1 and CDR2: SGHKS, YYEKEE (reference sequence). The CDR3 is CASSGTSSQETQYF. DNA of the CDR3: TGTGCCAGCAGCGGGACTAGCTCACAGGAGACCCAGTACTTC.

The rearrangement uses TRBV6-2 or TRBV6-3 and TRBJ2-3, with TRBD2 matching over 14 bases. The CDR3 has 15 amino acids. Germline assignment: CDR1 MNHEY and CDR2 SVGEGT. The junction had 2 bases not matched to a gene; V was cut back by 6 bases and J by 3 bases. The CDR3 DNA reads TGTGCCAGCAGCCGACTAGCGGGAGGGACAGATACGCAGTATTTT. This translates into CASSRLAGGTDTQYF.

This rearrangement joins TRBV12-3 or TRBV12-4 to TRBJ1-1; 8 bases agree with TRBD1. The CDR3 has 13 residues. V gave up 5 bases and J gave up 7 bases; unmatched junction bases: 6. The CDR3 bases are TGTGCCAGCAGTCGGACAGGGTATATTGAAGCTTTCTTT. Protein: CASSRTGYIEAFF.

The chain is built from TRBV11-3 and TRBJ2-5; 7 nucleotides match TRBD1. The CDR3 covers 17 residues. Germline V CDR1 and CDR2: SGHNT, YENEEA. V gave up 1 base and J gave up 1 base; unmatched junction bases: 9. The CDR3 nucleotides are TGTGCCAGCAGCTTAGGATCCCTGGACAGGTTCCAAGAGACCCAGTACTTC. Residues: CASSLGSLDRFQETQYF.

J is TRBJ2-1 and V is TRBV24-1; D may be TRBD2 (6 bases). The germline CDR1 and CDR2 sequences are KGHDR and SFDVKD. The CDR3 is made up of 13 amino acids. Between the trimmed V and J ends, which lost 12 bases and 8 bases, there was a span of 19 bases. The chain's CDR3 is CALSEVEGHEQFF. DNA for the CDR3: TGTGCCCTTAGTGAGGTGGAGGGACATGAGCAGTTCTTC.

V usage is TRBV7-2 and J usage is TRBJ2-1; 9 positions agree with TRBD1. J was trimmed by 5 bases and V by 1 base; bases with no gene match: 6. The CDR3 consists of 16 residues. The germline V gene has CDR1 SGHTA and CDR2 FQGNSA. The chain's CDR3 is CASSLGRDRVHNEQFF. In nucleotides, the CDR3 is TGTGCCAGCAGCTTAGGCCGGGACAGGGTCCACAATGAGCAGTTCTTC.

The V and J genes are TRBV7-2 and TRBJ2-7, with a tentative D call TRBD2 (5 bases). The CDR3 runs 13 residues. Germline values: CDR1 SGHTA, CDR2 FQGNSA. V lost 1 base, J lost 7 bases, and 11 bases lay in between. The CDR3 sequence: CASSLGGVLEQYF. The CDR3 region has the DNA TGTGCCAGCAGCTTAGGGGGAGTCTTAGAGCAGTACTTC.

This clone occurred once. The CDR3 reads CASKPPGASGSYEQFF. The CDR3, as DNA: TGTGCCAGCAAACCCCCCGGGGCTAGCGGGAGTTATGAGCAGTTCTTC. The V call is TRBV21-1, the J call TRBJ2-1; the table's D call TRBD2 went unverified against the DNA. TRBV21-1 is a pseudogene locus. CDR3 length equals 16 residues.

The genes are TRBV18 and TRBJ1-5; D gene ambiguous. CDR1 is KGHSH, CDR2 LQKENI, per germline. The germline V and J ends were trimmed by 5 bases and 9 bases, with 20 bases remaining between them. This CDR3 contains 15 residues. CDR3 nucleotide sequence: TGTGCCAGCTCAAGTACGGGGTCTCCTGTGGGGCCCCAGCATTTT. This translates into CASSSTGSPVGPQHF. The variable domain in full, with the rest retrieved from reference TRBV18 and TRBJ1-5, is NAGVMQNPRHLVRRRGQEARLRCSPMKGHSHVYWYRQLPEEGLKFMVYLQKENIIDESGMPKERFSAEFPKEGPSILRIQQVVRGDSAAYFCASSSTGSPVGPQHFGDGTRLSIL.

V usage is TRBV10-3 and J usage is TRBJ2-3; 11 bases align to TRBD2. With V trimmed by 6 bases and J by 7 bases, 24 bases remained unmatched. The CDR3 is 20 amino acids. Germline CDR1 and CDR2: ENHRY and SYGVKD. CDR3 sequence: CAISPRLAGGVEGSGNTQYF. Written as DNA, the CDR3 is TGTGCCATCAGCCCTCGTCTAGCGGGAGGCGTTGAAGGGTCGGGAAATACGCAGTATTTT.

The rearrangement joins TRBV30 to TRBJ1-5, with a possible D match to TRBD1 (6 bases). V lost 4 bases, J lost 4 bases, and 20 bases lay in between. Looked up from germline, CDR1 is GTSNPN and CDR2 is SVGIG (reference sequence). The length of the CDR3 is 16 residues. Here the CDR3 reads CAWTSRDNWGNQPQHF. CDR3 bases: TGTGCCTGGACCTCAAGGGACAACTGGGGGAATCAGCCCCAGCATTTT.

This chain links TRBV27 with TRBJ2-1; 11 bases line up with TRBD2. The CDR3 sequence is 18 residues long. In germline, CDR1 is MNHEY, CDR2 SMNVEV (reference sequence). V lost 7 bases and J lost 3; bases outside the gene matches: 14. The CDR3 loop is CASTQGQAGTSGYNEQFF. The CDR3 DNA reads TGTGCCAGCACCCAAGGACAGGCCGGGACTAGCGGCTACAATGAGCAGTTCTTC.

The chain links TRBV3-1 (or the pseudogene TRBV3-2) to TRBJ1-5; 7 positions match TRBD1. Germline CDR1 and CDR2: LGHDT and YNNKEL (reference sequence). V lost 4 bases to trimming and J lost 4 bases; unmatched junction nucleotides: 4. This CDR3 spans 14 amino acids. CDR3 residues: CASSLGQINQPQHF. In DNA, the CDR3 is TGTGCCAGCAGCCTGGGACAGATTAATCAGCCCCAGCATTTT.

This CDR3 is CASSSWTGGQWNYGYTF. The DNA for the CDR3 is TGTGCCAGCAGTTCCTGGACAGGGGGCCAGTGGAACTATGGCTACACCTTC. The rearrangement joins TRBV25-1 to TRBJ1-2; 11 bases line up with TRBD1. V gave up 5 bases and J gave up 2 bases; unmatched junction bases: 10. This CDR3 is 17 amino acids long. The V gene's germline CDR1 is MGHDK and CDR2 SYGVNS.

The J gene is TRBJ2-5, the V gene TRBV30, with 9 bases identical to TRBD1. This CDR3 has 15 amino acids. Germline loops: CDR1 GTSNPN, CDR2 SVGIG (reference sequence). V shed 3 bases and J 3 bases; nucleotides not matched to a gene: 8. CDR3 region: CAWSEQGALKETQYF. CDR3 in DNA: TGTGCCTGGAGCGAACAGGGGGCCTTAAAAGAGACCCAGTACTTC.

The chain links TRBV27 to TRBJ1-5; tentatively, D is TRBD1 (5 bases). The CDR3 consists of 15 residues. In germline, CDR1 is MNHEY, CDR2 SMNVEV (reference sequence). V dropped 7 bases and J dropped 0 bases, with 13 bases sitting between them. CDR3 region: CASKTGIYSNQPQHF. The CDR3 DNA is TGTGCCAGCAAAACAGGCATCTATAGCAATCAGCCCCAGCATTTT.

The rearrangement uses TRBV6-5 and TRBJ1-1; D not certain. The CDR3 loop spans 12 amino acids. Germline V gives CDR1 MNHEY, CDR2 SVGAGI. V lost 8 bases to trimming and J lost 7 bases, with 14 bases between them. CDR3 coding DNA: TGTGCCAGCGAGGGCCGGGCCGGTGAAGCTTTCTTT. Its translation: CASEGRAGEAFF.

The chain links TRBV9 to TRBJ2-3; a weak D match, TRBD2 (6 bases). The ends were cut back, 4 bases at V and 5 bases at J, with 17 bases in the middle. The CDR3 extends over 15 amino acids. Per the germline V gene, CDR1 is SGDLS and CDR2 is YYNGEE. The CDR3 DNA reads TGTGCCAGCAGCCCGGGACTCACAAGGGAAGATACGCAGTATTTT. Translated: CASSPGLTREDTQYF.

This sequence joins TRBV5-4 and TRBJ1-1, with a tentative D call TRBD1 (6 bases). This CDR3 has 15 residues. Germline V gives CDR1 SGHNT, CDR2 YYREEE (reference sequence). The V and J ends lost 1 base and 7 bases respectively, with 17 bases between them. The CDR3 spells CASSLKGAGAGEAFF. For the CDR3, the DNA is TGTGCCAGCAGCTTGAAAGGGGCGGGGGCCGGTGAAGCTTTCTTT.

The J gene is TRBJ2-1, the V gene TRBV11-2, with D perhaps TRBD2 (5 bases). The CDR3 is 15 amino acids. The germline V gene encodes CDR1 SGHAT and CDR2 FQNNGV. V dropped 0 bases and J dropped 8 bases, with 14 bases sitting between them. The CDR3 DNA is TGTGCCAGCAGCTTAGATGGCGGAGGAGGCGATGAGCAGTTCTTC. Translation gives CASSLDGGGGDEQFF.

The sample holds one count of this clone. The chain joins TRBV3-1 (or the pseudogene TRBV3-2) to TRBJ2-2; D is unclear. CDR1 is LGHDT and CDR2 is YNNKEL in the germline V gene (reference sequence). This CDR3 is 14 amino acids long. Trimming pared 4 bases from V and 1 base from J, leaving 7 bases between. The CDR3 DNA reads as TGTGCCAGCAGCCGCCGAGAGAACACCGGGGAGCTGTTTTTT. It yields the protein CASSRRENTGELFF.

The chain uses TRBV7-6 and TRBJ2-3, with TRBD2 matching over 11 bases. Germline values: CDR1 SGHVS, CDR2 FNYEAQ. J gave up 5 bases and V 5 bases, and 6 bases lay outside the gene matches. CDR3 size: 15 residues. The CDR3 is CASSVTSGEGDTQYF. In DNA, the CDR3 is TGTGCCAGCAGCGTGACTAGCGGGGAGGGAGATACGCAGTATTTT.

The V and J genes are TRBV6-6 and TRBJ2-7; TRBD2 aligns across 10 bases. J was trimmed by 7 bases and V by 5 bases; bases with no gene match: 2. The germline V gene has CDR1 MNHNY and CDR2 SVGAGI (reference sequence). This CDR3 has 12 amino acids. In DNA, the CDR3 is TGTGCCAGCAGTCCGACTAGCGGGGAGCAGTACTTC. Protein product: CASSPTSGEQYF.

The genes are TRBV7-9 and TRBJ2-2, with TRBD2 identical over 8 bases. This CDR3 is built from 18 residues. Germline V gene data show CDR1 as SEHNR and CDR2 as FQNEAQ (reference sequence). After removal of 5 bases from V and 5 bases from J, the junction contained 16 bases not matched to a gene. CDR3 protein: CASSTRDLAGRGTGELFF. CDR3 DNA: TGTGCCAGCAGCACAAGGGATCTAGCGGGTCGGGGAACCGGGGAGCTGTTTTTT.

The rearrangement uses TRBV9 and TRBJ2-3; 7 positions agree with TRBD2. J gave up 1 base and V 0 bases, and 5 bases lay outside the gene matches. The CDR3 has 16 amino acids. The V gene's germline CDR1 is SGDLS and CDR2 YYNGEE. Here the CDR3 reads CASSVVPGGRTDTQYF. CDR3 in DNA: TGTGCCAGCAGCGTAGTTCCGGGGGGACGCACAGATACGCAGTATTTT.

The chain employs TRBV6-5 and TRBJ2-7; tentative D call: TRBD1 (5 bases). The germline V and J ends were trimmed by 4 bases and 0 bases, with 13 bases remaining between them. The CDR3 sequence is 15 residues long. Germline V lookup: CDR1 MNHEY, CDR2 SVGAGI. The CDR3 region has the DNA TGTGCCAGCAGTTTAAGGGGCTCCCACTCCTACGAGCAGTACTTC. It is translated as CASSLRGSHSYEQYF.

The CDR3 coding sequence is TGTGCCATCAGTGACTCTCTGACAGATACGCAGTATTTT. As protein: CAISDSLTDTQYF. J is TRBJ2-3 and V is TRBV10-3, with D uncertain. CDR1 and CDR2 from the germline V gene are ENHRY and SYGVKD. The CDR3 is 13 residues long. Between the trimmed V and J ends, which lost 3 bases and 3 bases, there was a span of 7 bases.

This clone has a handful of counts. The V and J genes are TRBV6-2 or TRBV6-3 and TRBJ1-5; D is uncertain. From germline, CDR1 is MNHEY and CDR2 SVGEGT. The CDR3 totals 14 residues. Trimming removed 3 bases at V and 0 bases at J, with 6 bases between. In DNA form, the CDR3 reads TGTGCCAGCAGTTATAGAGGTAGCAATCAGCCCCAGCATTTT. Translation: CASSYRGSNQPQHF.